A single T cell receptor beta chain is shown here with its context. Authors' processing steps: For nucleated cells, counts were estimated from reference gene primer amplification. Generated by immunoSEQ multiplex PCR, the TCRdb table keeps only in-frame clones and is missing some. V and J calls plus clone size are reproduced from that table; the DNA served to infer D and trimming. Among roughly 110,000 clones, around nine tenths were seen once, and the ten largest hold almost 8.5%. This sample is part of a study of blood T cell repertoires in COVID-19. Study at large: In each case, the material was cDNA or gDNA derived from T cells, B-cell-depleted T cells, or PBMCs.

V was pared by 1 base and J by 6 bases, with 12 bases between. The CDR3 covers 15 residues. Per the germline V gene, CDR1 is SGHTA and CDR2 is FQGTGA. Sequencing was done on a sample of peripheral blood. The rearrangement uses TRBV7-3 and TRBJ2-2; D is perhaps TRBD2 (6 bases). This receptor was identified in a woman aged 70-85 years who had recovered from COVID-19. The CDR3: CASSLSGLASGELFF. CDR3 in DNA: TGTGCCAGCAGCTTAAGTGGCCTAGCGTCCGGGGAGCTGTTTTTT.